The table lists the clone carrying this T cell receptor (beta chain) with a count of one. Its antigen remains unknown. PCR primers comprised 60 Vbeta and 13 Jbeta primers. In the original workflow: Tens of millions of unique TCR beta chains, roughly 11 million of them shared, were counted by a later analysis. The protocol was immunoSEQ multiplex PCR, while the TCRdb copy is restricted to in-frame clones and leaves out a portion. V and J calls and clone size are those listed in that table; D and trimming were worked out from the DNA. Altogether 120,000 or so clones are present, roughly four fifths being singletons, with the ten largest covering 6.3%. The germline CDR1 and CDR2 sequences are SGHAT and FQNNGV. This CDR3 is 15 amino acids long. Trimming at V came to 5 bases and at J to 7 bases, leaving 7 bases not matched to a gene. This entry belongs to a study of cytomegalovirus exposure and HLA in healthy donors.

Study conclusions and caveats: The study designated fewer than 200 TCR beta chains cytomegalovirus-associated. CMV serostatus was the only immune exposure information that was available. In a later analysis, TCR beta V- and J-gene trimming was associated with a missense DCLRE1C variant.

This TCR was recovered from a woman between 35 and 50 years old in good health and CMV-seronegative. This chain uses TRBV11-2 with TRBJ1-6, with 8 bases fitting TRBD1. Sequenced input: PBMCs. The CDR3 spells CASSHEPGGNSPLHF. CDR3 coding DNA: TGTGCCAGCAGCCACGAACCAGGGGGCAATTCACCCCTCCACTTT.